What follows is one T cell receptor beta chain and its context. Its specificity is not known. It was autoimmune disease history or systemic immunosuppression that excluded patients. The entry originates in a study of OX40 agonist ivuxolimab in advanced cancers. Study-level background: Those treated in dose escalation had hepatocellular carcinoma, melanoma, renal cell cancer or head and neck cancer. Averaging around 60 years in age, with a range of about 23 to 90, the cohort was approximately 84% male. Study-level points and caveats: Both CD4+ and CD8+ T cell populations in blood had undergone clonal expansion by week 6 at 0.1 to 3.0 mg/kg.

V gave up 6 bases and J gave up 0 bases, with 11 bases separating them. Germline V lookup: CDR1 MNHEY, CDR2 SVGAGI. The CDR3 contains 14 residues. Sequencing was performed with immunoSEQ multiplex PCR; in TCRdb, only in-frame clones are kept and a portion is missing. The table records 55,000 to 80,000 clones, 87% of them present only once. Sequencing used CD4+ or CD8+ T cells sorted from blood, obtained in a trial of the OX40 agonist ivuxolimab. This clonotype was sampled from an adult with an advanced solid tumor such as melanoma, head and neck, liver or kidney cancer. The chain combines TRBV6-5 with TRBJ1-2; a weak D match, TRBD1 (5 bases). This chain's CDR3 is CASRPDSSNYGYTF. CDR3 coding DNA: TGTGCCAGCAGGCCCGACAGTTCTAACTATGGCTACACCTTC.